This TCR beta chain was retrieved from a study of OX40 agonist ivuxolimab in advanced cancers. Overall study results and limits: Average numbers of expanded clones were greater in CD8+ T cells than in CD4+.

Libraries were prepared by immunoSEQ multiplex PCR; TCRdb keeps only in-frame clonotypes and omits some of them. This table holds about 33,000 clones, approximately 79% found once. About this clone: The target antigen is unknown. Relative to the germline gene, one junction end is altered; a read error may explain this.

The sequence was obtained from an adult with an advanced solid tumor such as melanoma, head and neck, liver or kidney cancer. Sequencing was performed on CD4+ or CD8+ T cells sorted from blood, taken in a trial of the OX40 agonist ivuxolimab.

The CDR3 loop is CASSQSGVIDTISF. CDR3 DNA: TGCGCCAGCAGCCAATCCGGAGTTATTGACACCATTTCCTTC. The rearrangement uses TRBV4-1 and TRBJ1-2; D is unresolved. In germline, CDR1 is MGHRA, CDR2 YSYEKL. The CDR3 covers 14 residues.